The source of this TCR beta chain is a study of T-cell reconstitution after alpha-beta-depleted transplantation in children (TCRdb year 2016). Background on the whole study: The study quantitatively tracked T-cell immune reconstitution after TCRalphabeta/CD19-depleted allogeneic hematopoietic cell transplantation in children using TCR repertoire profiling. What the work shows at the level of the full study, not this receptor alone: Apparently early alphabetaT-cell count recovery about two months after transplant reportedly relied on only several hundred rapidly expanded clones derived from non-depleted graft cells. In some patients, the high TCRbeta diversity seen at day 60 was put down to recipient T cells and intrathymic progenitors that had survived conditioning. The frequencies of hyperexpanded clones fell over the following months, and after one year, T-cell counts and TCRbeta diversity were mostly attributed to newly produced T cells.

Library generation was performed with PCR. The sequencing machine was an Illumina HiSeq 2500. Molecular barcoding was employed in the preparation of TCR libraries, with unique molecular identifiers being used to normalize TCRbeta repertoire quantification. Clones were called with MiXCR by TCRdb after fastp trimmed the public reads at Q25, and only in-frame beta chains were retained. Each entry merges the rows of one CDR3 protein and shows their most common DNA and genes. In all, the sample holds approximately 650,000 distinct CDR3 sequences, and less than 15% of those were seen once. Together, the top ten hold around 0.76% of the sample. From its cysteine to its phenylalanine, the CDR3 spans 14 amino acids. The sequence is cut down to CDR3 DNA, 42 bases in frame from base 1. Trimming takes 1 base from V and 6 bases from J, and the germline ends sit 12 bases apart. For CDR1 and CDR2, the germline V gene (reference sequence) lists LGHDT and YNNKEL.

Concerning this clonotype: No antigen is known for it. No base-level quality is on record; no much larger clone is a single base apart.

Interpreted using the paper, the treatment or condition label stands for: allogeneic hematopoietic cell transplantation with graft depleted of TCRalphabeta T cells and CD19 B cells. The children who served as transplant recipients had been given grafts of TCRalphabeta/CD19-depleted allogeneic hematopoietic cells. The chain joins TRBV3-1 to TRBJ1-2, with TRBD1 perhaps the D gene, on 5 matching bases. Specimen: PBMCs, collected before TCRalphabeta/CD19-depleted stem cell transplant. The clonotype comes from a girl aged 2 to 10 with congenital amegakaryocytic thrombocytopenia, due to receive a stem cell transplant. CDR3 protein: CASSQGSQANGYTF. The DNA sequence is as follows: TGTGCCAGCAGCCAAGGATCACAGGCAAATGGCTACACCTTC.